This T cell receptor beta chain was sequenced for a study of post-analysis software for immune sequencing data. Looking at the study overall: Relapsing-remitting, secondary progressive and progressive-relapsing multiple sclerosis were all included among the disease courses. Findings of the study overall: Several TRBV segments, TRBV5-6, TRBV5-1 and TRBV20-1 among them, were found more frequent in patients than controls. Those with multiple sclerosis, the patient group, showed significantly lower normalized Chao1 diversity than controls.

Prepared libraries of TCR beta cDNA carried unique molecular identifiers. TCRdb passed the PCR reads through MiXCR, listing each CDR3 protein once. The sample has under 900,000 distinct CDR3 sequences, about 50% seen once; the top ten hold approximately 4.5%. This clonotype was seen a handful of times. Antigen unknown. Trimming cost V 1 base and J 0 bases; bases outside gene matches: 4. CDR1 is ENHRY and CDR2 is SYGVKD in the germline V gene. This CDR3 has 16 amino acids. Input material: blood. The TCR comes from a girl aged 5 to 17 with multiple sclerosis. This chain uses TRBV10-3 with TRBJ2-3, with TRBD2 identical over 7 bases. CDR3 residues: CAISELGRASTDTQYF. The CDR3 DNA is TGTGCCATCAGTGAGTTGGGGAGGGCTAGCACAGATACGCAGTATTTT.